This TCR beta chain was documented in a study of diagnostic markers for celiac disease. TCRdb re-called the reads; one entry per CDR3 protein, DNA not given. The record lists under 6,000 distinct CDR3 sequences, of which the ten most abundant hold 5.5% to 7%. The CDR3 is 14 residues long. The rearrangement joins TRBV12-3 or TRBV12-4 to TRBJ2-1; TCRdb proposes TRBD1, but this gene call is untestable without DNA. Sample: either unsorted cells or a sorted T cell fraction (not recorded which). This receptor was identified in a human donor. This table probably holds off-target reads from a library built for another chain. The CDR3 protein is CASSLPGGSNEQFF.